The 8 T cell receptor beta chains reported below all come from one sample, sequenced in a study of technical replicates of blood from a few donors. The method was immunoSEQ multiplex PCR; TCRdb's version includes in-frame clones alone and lacks a portion of them. The repertoire has about 44,000 clones, around 96% of them found once; the top ten carry 0.35% to 0.4%. Sequencing used T cells isolated from PBMCs. The receptor source for this set is a human donor in good health.

The V call is TRBV6-5, the J call TRBJ2-3; 7 bases are shared with TRBD2. J lost 4 bases, V lost 7 bases, and 8 bases had no gene match. CDR1 MNHEY and CDR2 SVGAGI come from the germline V gene. This CDR3 is built from 14 residues. Written as DNA, the CDR3 is TGTGCCAGCACTCAAGCGGGATTCGCAGATACGCAGTATTTT. This sequence encodes CASTQAGFADTQYF.

The chain combines TRBV2 with TRBJ2-3; no reliable D call. V lost 4 bases and J 1 base, leaving 9 bases between the germline ends. The CDR3 runs 14 residues. Germline assignment: CDR1 SNHLY and CDR2 FYNNEI. This CDR3 reads CASSVGRGTDTQYF. CDR3 sequence (DNA): TGTGCCAGCAGTGTGGGCAGAGGCACAGATACGCAGTATTTT.

The rearrangement links TRBV9 to TRBJ2-7; tentatively, D is TRBD2 (5 bases). Germline V gene lookup returns CDR1 SGDLS and CDR2 YYNGEE. The CDR3 has 14 residues. Deletions cut 0 bases from V and 0 bases from J, with 7 bases between. The CDR3 coding sequence is TGTGCCAGCAGCGTAGATGAGGGCTCCTACGAGCAGTACTTC. It codes for CASSVDEGSYEQYF.

The chain is built from TRBV6-1 and TRBJ1-3, with TRBD1 matching 7 bases. CDR3 length equals 14 residues. The germline gives CDR1 MNHNS, CDR2 SASEGT. V gave up 6 bases and J gave up 5 bases; unmatched junction bases: 7. The CDR3 coding sequence is TGTGCCAGCAGACGAGACAGGGAGCGAAACACCATATATTTT. Translating gives CASRRDRERNTIYF.

The chain combines TRBV27 with TRBJ2-5; D is unresolved. Trimming removed 4 bases at V and 5 bases at J, with 14 bases between. Germline CDR1 is MNHEY and CDR2 is SMNVEV (reference sequence). The CDR3 sequence is 14 residues long. This chain's CDR3 is CASSSTYAGETQYF. CDR3 coding DNA: TGTGCCAGCAGTTCTACCTATGCCGGGGAGACCCAGTACTTC.

This clone was seen only once. The chain combines TRBV7-2 with TRBJ2-3; maybe TRBD2 (6 bases). The CDR3 is made up of 14 amino acids. From germline, CDR1 is SGHTA and CDR2 FQGNSA. Trimming pared 3 bases from V and 8 bases from J, leaving 15 bases between. CDR3 in amino acids: CASSFTSRTGTQYF. Written as DNA, the CDR3 is TGTGCCAGCAGCTTCACTAGCCGTACGGGTACGCAGTATTTT.

This chain uses TRBV7-2 with TRBJ2-7; 7 bases map to TRBD2. Germline lookup yields CDR1 SGHTA and CDR2 FQGNSA. The CDR3 consists of 14 residues. Trimming at V came to 1 base and at J to 0 bases, leaving 0 bases not matched to a gene. The CDR3 DNA follows: TGTGCCAGCAGCTTAGAGCGGGACTCCTACGAGCAGTACTTC. Translated, it gives CASSLERDSYEQYF.

The chain uses TRBV6-5 and TRBJ2-7; D possibly corresponds to TRBD1 (6 bases). Germline-derived CDR1 and CDR2 are MNHEY and SVGAGI. V lost 6 bases to trimming and J lost 5 bases, with 11 bases between them. The CDR3 spans 12 residues. Written as DNA, the CDR3 is TGTGCCAGCAGGACAACAGGGAACGAGCAGTACTTC. Translated: CASRTTGNEQYF.